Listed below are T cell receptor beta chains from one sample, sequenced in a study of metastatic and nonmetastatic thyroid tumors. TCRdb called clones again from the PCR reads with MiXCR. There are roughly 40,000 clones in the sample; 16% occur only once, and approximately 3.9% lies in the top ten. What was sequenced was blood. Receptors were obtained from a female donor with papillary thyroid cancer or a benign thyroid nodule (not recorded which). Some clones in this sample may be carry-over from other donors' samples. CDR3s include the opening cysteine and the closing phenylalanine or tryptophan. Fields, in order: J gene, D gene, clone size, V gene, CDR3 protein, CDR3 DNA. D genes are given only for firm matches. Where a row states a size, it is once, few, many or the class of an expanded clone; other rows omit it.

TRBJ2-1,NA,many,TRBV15,CATSRGRGITNEQFF,TGTGCCACCAGCAGAGGAAGGGGAATAACGAATGAGCAGTTCTTC
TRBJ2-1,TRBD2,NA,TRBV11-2,CASSSGLAELLLLDEQFF,TGTGCCAGCAGCTCGGGACTAGCGGAGCTACTTCTCCTGGATGAGCAGTTCTTC
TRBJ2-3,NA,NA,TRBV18,CASSPLRTGADTQYF,TGTGCCAGCTCACCACTTCGAACTGGGGCAGATACGCAGTATTTT
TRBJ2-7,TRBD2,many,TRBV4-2,CASSQERTVGGAYEQYF,TGTGCCAGCAGCCAAGAGCGGACTGTCGGGGGGGCCTACGAGCAGTACTTC
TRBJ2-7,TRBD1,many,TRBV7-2,CASSSTGTVVNEQYF,TGTGCCAGCAGCTCCACCGGGACAGTGGTCAACGAGCAGTACTTC
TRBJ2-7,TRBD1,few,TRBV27,CASSLGTTGDVNEQYF,TGTGCCAGCAGTTTAGGCACTACAGGGGACGTGAACGAGCAGTACTTC
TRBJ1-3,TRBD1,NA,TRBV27,CASSPGTVPSSGNTIYF,TGTGCCAGCAGTCCTGGGACAGTTCCCAGCTCTGGAAACACCATATATTTT
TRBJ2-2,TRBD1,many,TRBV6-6,CASSYFRGRGRTGELFF,TGTGCCAGCAGTTACTTTAGGGGCAGGGGGCGCACCGGGGAGCTGTTTTTT
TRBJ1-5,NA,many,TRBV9,CASSVYPGRDQPQHF,TGTGCCAGCAGCGTATACCCAGGGAGGGATCAGCCCCAGCATTTT
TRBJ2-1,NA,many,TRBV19,CASSIGLNNEQFF,TGTGCCAGTAGTATAGGCCTGAACAATGAGCAGTTCTTC
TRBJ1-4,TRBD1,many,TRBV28,CASSPFDGTAWKLFF,TGTGCCAGCAGTCCCTTCGACGGGACAGCCTGGAAACTGTTTTTT
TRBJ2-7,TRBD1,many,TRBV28,CASRTAGTERYEQYF,TGTGCCAGCAGAACTGCCGGGACAGAACGCTACGAGCAGTACTTC
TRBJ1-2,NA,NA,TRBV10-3,CAITRFRDACYTF,TGTGCCATCACGAGATTCCGGGACGCTTGCTACACCTTC